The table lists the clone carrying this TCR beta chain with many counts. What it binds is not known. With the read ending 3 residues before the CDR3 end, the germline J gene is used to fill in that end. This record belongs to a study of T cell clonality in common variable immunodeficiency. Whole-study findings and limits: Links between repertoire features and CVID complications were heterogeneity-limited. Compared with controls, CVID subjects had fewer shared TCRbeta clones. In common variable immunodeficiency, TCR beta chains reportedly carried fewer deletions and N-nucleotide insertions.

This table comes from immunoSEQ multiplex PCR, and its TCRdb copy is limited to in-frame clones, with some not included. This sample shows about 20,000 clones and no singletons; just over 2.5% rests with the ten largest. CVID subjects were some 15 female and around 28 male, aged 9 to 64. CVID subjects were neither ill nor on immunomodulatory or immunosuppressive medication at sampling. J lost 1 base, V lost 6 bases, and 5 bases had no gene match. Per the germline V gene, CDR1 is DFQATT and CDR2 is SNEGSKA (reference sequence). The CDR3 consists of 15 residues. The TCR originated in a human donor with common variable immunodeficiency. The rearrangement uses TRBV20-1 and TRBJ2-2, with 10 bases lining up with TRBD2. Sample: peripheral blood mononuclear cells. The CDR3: CSAASGRENTGELFF. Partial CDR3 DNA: TGCAGTGCGGCCAGCGGGAGGGAGAACACCGGGGAG.